This T cell receptor beta chain was sequenced during a study of T cells expressing NK-cell markers. The wider study: Sorted CD3+CD56-NKG2C+, CD3+CD56+NKG2C- and CD3+CD56+NKG2C+ T cells were the source of the TCR beta repertoires.

TCRdb re-called the 5' RACE reads; every CDR3 protein appears as one record, without DNA. This sample's table has approximately 550,000 distinct CDR3 sequences. Germline values: CDR1 SGDLS, CDR2 YYNGEE. CDR3 length equals 13 residues. The material sequenced was blood T cells: a sorted CD56 or NKG2C T cell subset, CD4+ or CD8+ T cells, or bulk PBMC T cells (not recorded which). V and J are TRBV9 and TRBJ2-1; TCRdb gives TRBD2 as the D gene, but with no DNA this cannot be confirmed. This TCR derives from a man aged 18 to 30 in good health. The CDR3 loop is CASSDVADDEQFF.